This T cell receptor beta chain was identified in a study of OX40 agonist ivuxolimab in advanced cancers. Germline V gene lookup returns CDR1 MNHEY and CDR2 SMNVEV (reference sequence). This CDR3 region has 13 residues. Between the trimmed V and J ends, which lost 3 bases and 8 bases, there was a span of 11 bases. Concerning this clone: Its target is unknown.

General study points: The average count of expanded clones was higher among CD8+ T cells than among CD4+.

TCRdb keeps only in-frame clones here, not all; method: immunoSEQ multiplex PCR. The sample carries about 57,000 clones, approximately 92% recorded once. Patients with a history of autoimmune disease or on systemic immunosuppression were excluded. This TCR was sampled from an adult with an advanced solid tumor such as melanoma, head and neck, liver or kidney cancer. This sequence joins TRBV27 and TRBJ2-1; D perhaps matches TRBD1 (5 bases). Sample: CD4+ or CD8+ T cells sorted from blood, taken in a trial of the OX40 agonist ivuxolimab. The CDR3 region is CASSFAGWDEQFF. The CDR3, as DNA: TGTGCCAGCAGTTTTGCAGGGTGGGATGAGCAGTTCTTC.